The TCR beta chain under discussion was sequenced for a study of T cell responses to AZD1222 COVID-19 vaccine. Some clones are missing from TCRdb's copy, which holds only in-frame ones; the method was immunoSEQ multiplex PCR. The sample records about 86,000 clones, around 88% being singletons. Findings and limits, study-wide: The CD4 TCRs associated with vaccination extended across spike and predominated at 160-218 and 743-854. White British donors predominated, females outnumbered males, and clonal diversity was possibly underestimated. It was only a handful of AZD1222 recipients who were seropositive at baseline. An increase in Spike-specific TCR breadth and depth was observed after two AZD1222 doses.

Notes on this clone: The antigen is undetermined.

The sample in question was peripheral blood, obtained on day 0 of MenACWY control vaccination. The receptor was derived from an adult in good health.

The CDR3 loop reads CASSEAPGGTYGYTF. CDR3 DNA sequence: TGTGCCAGCAGTGAAGCCCCAGGGGGGACTTATGGCTACACCTTC. V usage is TRBV6-1 and J usage is TRBJ1-2, with 7 positions matching TRBD1. The CDR3 has 15 residues. Germline V gene lookup returns CDR1 MNHNS and CDR2 SASEGT. V lost 0 bases, J lost 5 bases, and 6 bases stayed unmatched.